The entry below gives a single T cell receptor (beta chain) sequence along with its context. The data belong to a study of blood T cells in healthy people across ages. Trimming stripped 4 bases from V and 11 bases from J, with 24 bases between. The CDR3 totals 15 residues. Germline V gene data show CDR1 as SGHRS and CDR2 as YFSETQ. Through a sample-barcoded 5' primer and a J-beta primer mix, a second PCR was run for roughly 6 to 11 cycles. TCRdb analysed the 5' RACE reads with MiXCR anew, one entry per CDR3 protein. The sample holds around 1,800,000 distinct CDR3 sequences, about two fifths seen once.

V is TRBV5-1 and J is TRBJ2-5; the D call may be TRBD1 or TRBD2 (6 bases each). This TCR was recovered from a human donor in good health. Sample: blood. CDR3 sequence: CASSEGSGAVYGQYF. The CDR3, as DNA: TGCGCCAGCAGCGAGGGGTCGGGGGCGGTCTACGGGCAGTACTTC.